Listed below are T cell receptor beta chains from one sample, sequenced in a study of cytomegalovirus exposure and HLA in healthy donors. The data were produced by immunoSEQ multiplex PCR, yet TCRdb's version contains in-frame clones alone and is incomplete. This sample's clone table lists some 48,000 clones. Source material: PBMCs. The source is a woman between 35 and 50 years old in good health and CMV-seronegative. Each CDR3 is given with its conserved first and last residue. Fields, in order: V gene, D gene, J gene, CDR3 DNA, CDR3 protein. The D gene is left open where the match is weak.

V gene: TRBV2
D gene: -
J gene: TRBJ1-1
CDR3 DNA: TGTGCCAGCAGTGTACGGGGAGAAGGGACTGAAGCTTTCTTT
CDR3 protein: CASSVRGEGTEAFF

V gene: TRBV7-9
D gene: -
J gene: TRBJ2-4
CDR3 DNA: TGTGCCAGCAGCTTACAGGACATATTAGCCAAAAACATTCAGTACTTC
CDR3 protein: CASSLQDILAKNIQYF

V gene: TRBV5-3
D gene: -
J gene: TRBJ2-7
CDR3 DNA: TGTGCCAGAAGCTTGAAAAGAGGGCCCCACGAGCAGTACTTC
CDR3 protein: CARSLKRGPHEQYF

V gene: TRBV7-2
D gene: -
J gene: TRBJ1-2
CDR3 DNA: TGTGCCAGCAGCGCCCGGTGGGGGGTTGGCTACACCTTC
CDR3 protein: CASSARWGVGYTF

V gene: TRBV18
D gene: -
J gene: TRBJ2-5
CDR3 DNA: TGTGCCAGCTCACCACCCTCAGAACAAGAGACCCAGTACTTC
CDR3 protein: CASSPPSEQETQYF

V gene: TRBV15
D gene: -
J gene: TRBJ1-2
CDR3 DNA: TGTGCCACCAGCAGTTATGTCGTCGTATCTGGCTACACCTTC
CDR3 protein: CATSSYVVVSGYTF

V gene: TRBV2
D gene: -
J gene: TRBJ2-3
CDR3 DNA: TGTGCCAGCTTAGGGGGGGCGGGGTCCGATACGCAGTATTTT
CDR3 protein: CASLGGAGSDTQYF

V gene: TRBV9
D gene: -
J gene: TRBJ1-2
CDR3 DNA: TGTGCCAGCAGCGAGACAGGAGTGAACAACTATGGCTACACCTTC
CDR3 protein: CASSETGVNNYGYTF

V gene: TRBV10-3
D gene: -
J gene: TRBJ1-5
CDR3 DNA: TGTGCCACCCAAGGACAGTTGGGCGACAATCAGCCCCAGCATTTT
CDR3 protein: CATQGQLGDNQPQHF

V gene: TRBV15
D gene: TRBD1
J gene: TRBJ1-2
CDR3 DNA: TGTGCCACCAGCAGAGAAGGGACAGCCTTTGGCTACACCTTC
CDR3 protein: CATSREGTAFGYTF

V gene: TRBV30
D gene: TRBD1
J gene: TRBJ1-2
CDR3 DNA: TGTGCCTGGGGTACAGGGGTAGGCTACACCTTC
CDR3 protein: CAWGTGVGYTF

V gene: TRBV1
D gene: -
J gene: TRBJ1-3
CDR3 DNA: TGCACCAGCAGCCCCCTTCCGCAGGGGGGATCTGGAAACACCATATATTTT
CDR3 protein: CTSSPLPQGGSGNTIYF

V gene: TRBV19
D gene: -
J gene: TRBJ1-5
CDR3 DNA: TGTGCCAGTAGTATACAGGGTCTGGTCAATCAGCCCCAGCATTTT
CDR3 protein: CASSIQGLVNQPQHF

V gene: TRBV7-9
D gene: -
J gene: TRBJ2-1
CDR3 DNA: TGTGCCAGCAGCTTACTTACCCATCCGGGCAATGAGCAGTTCTTC
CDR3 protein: CASSLLTHPGNEQFF

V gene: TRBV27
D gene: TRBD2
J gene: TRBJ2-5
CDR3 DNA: TGTGCCAGCAGTTTGGTAGCGGGATATGGTCAAGAGACCCAGTACTTC
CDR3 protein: CASSLVAGYGQETQYF

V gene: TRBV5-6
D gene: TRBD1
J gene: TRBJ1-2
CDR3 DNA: TGTGCCAGCAGCGGCGGACAGGGAGGCTATGGCTACACCTTC
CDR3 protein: CASSGGQGGYGYTF

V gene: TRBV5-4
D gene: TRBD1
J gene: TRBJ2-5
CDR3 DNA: TGTGCCAGCAGCTTACAGGGGGAGACCCAGTACTTC
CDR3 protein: CASSLQGETQYF

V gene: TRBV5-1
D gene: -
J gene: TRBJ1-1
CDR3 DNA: TGCGCCAGCAGCCGTGCTATTCGTGGGAACACTGAAGCTTTCTTT
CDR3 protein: CASSRAIRGNTEAFF

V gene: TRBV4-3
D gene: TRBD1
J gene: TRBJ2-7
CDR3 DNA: TGCGCCAGCAGCGAAAGCCCGGGACAGGGGGCGCGAAAAAACTACGAGCAGTACTTC
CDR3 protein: CASSESPGQGARKNYEQYF

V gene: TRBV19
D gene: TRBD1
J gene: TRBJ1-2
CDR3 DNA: TGTGCCAGTAAGGGGACAGGGGACTATGGCTACACCTTC
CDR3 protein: CASKGTGDYGYTF

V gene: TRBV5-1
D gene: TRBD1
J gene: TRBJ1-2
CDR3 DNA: TGCGCCAGCAGCTTGGCCGACAGGGACGGCTACACCTTC
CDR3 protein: CASSLADRDGYTF

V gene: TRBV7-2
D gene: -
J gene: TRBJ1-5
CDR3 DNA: TGTGCCAGCAGCTTATCTGGACAGTTGTGGAGCAATCAGCCCCAGCATTTT
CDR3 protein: CASSLSGQLWSNQPQHF